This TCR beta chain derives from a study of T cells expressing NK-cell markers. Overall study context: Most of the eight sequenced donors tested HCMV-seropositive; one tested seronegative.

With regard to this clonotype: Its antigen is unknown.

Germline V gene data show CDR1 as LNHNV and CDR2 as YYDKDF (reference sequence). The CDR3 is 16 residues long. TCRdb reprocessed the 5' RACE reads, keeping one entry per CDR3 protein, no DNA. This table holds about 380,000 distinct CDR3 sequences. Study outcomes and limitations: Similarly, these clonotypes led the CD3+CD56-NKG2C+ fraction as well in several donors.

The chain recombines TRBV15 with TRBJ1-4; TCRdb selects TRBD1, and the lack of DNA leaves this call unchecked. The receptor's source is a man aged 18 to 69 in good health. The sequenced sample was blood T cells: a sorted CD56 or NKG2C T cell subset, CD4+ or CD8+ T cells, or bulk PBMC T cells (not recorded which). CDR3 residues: CATSPRQPATNEKLFF.